This TCR beta chain is drawn from a study of shared clonotypes between healthy human individuals. Study findings and constraints: Between a few donors, naive CD4 clonotypes were shared at a level of about 5%. Naive subsets generally had larger estimated richness than memory subsets.

This CDR3 is built from 14 residues. CDR1 is SNHLY, CDR2 FYNNEI, per germline. The V segment lost 8 bases and the J segment 4 bases; nucleotides outside the gene matches: 9. An assay was performed, and its level was deep. Each replicate PCR on the sorted subsets used approximately 180 ng DNA (around 30,000 T cell genomes). Assay used: immunoSEQ multiplex PCR; TCRdb lists only in-frame clones, some missing. In the table there are fewer than 1.6 million clones, approximately 98.5% of which are singletons. With regard to this clone: As yet, its antigen is unknown.

The V and J genes are TRBV2 and TRBJ2-7; 9 nucleotides line up with TRBD1. The sequence derives from a man in his thirties or forties in good health. Sequencing was performed on naive CD4+ T cells sorted from blood. Subset specified: CD45RA+ positively selected. This CDR3 reads CASAPGQGGYEQYF. The CDR3 DNA reads as TGTGCCAGCGCACCGGGACAGGGAGGGTACGAGCAGTACTTC. Full variable domain (outside the CDR3, taken from reference TRBV2 and TRBJ2-7): EPEVTQTPSHQVTQMGQEVILRCVPISNHLYFYWYRQILGQKVEFLVSFYNNEISEKSEIFDDQFSVERPDGSNFTLKIRSTKLEDSAMYFCASAPGQGGYEQYFGPGTRLTVT.